This T cell receptor (beta chain) was retrieved from a study of technical replicates of blood from a handful of donors. TCRdb keeps only in-frame clones here, not all; method: immunoSEQ multiplex PCR. This table holds fewer than 90,000 clones, over 90% found once. V shed 3 bases and J shed 11 bases, with 22 bases lying between them. The germline V gene has CDR1 LNHDA and CDR2 SQIVND (reference sequence). The CDR3 consists of 15 residues. Sequencing was done on a sample of T cells isolated from PBMCs. This TCR was recovered from a human donor in good health. The V and J genes are TRBV19 and TRBJ1-1, with D maybe TRBD1 (5 bases). CDR3 DNA sequence: TGTGCCAGTAGTATGAGTGATCCGGGACGACGGGAGGCTTTCTTT. This gives the protein CASSMSDPGRREAFF.